This T cell receptor beta chain stems from a study of T-cell reconstitution after alpha-beta-depleted transplantation in children. V lost 1 base and J lost 3; bases outside the gene matches: 7. The germline CDR1 and CDR2 sequences are DFQATT and SNEGSKA (reference sequence). This CDR3 spans 15 amino acids. The TCRbeta library was prepared with unique molecular identifiers. TCRdb analysed the PCR reads with MiXCR anew, one entry per CDR3 protein. Among hundreds of thousands of distinct CDR3 sequences listed, roughly 14% were seen once. The sample holds a few counts of this clonotype. Its antigen is as yet unknown. Study outcomes and limitations: Expanded graft clones, several hundred of them, were reportedly the source of alpha-beta T cells about two months after transplant. At one year after transplant, newly produced T cells mostly accounted for T-cell counts and diversity. TCRbeta diversity was high at day 60 in some patients (a result of surviving recipient T cells and thymic progenitors).

This material consisted of PBMCs, taken before TCRalphabeta/CD19-depleted stem cell transplant. V is TRBV20-1 and J is TRBJ2-7; 9 nucleotides match TRBD2. The receptor was isolated from a girl under 10 years old with congenital amegakaryocytic thrombocytopenia, due to receive a stem cell transplant. CDR3 DNA: TGCAGTGCTAGAGTAGCGGGACTAGCCGGCTACGAGCAGTACTTC. As protein: CSARVAGLAGYEQYF.